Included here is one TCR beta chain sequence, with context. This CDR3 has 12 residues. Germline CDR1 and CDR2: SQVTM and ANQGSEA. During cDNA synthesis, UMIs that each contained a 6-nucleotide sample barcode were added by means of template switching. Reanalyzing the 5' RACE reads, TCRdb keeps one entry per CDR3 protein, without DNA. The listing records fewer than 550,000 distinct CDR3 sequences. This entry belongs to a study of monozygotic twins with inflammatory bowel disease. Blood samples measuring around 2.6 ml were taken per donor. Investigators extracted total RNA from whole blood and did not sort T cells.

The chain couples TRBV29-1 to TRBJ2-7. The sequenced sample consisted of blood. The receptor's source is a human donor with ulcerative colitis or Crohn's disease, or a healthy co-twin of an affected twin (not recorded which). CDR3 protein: CSVEDNSYEQYF.